This is a list of T cell receptor beta chains from one sample in a study of spatial heterogeneity in lung cancer. TCRdb reanalysed the 5' RACE reads using MiXCR and keeps one entry per CDR3 protein. The table lists 2,500 to 3,000 distinct CDR3 sequences, roughly 8.5% of them singletons. The sequencing used normal lung tissue next to the tumor, collected at surgery. These receptors were taken from a female donor with early-stage non-small cell lung cancer. Each CDR3 is given with its conserved first and last residue. The order of the fields is clone size, J gene, D gene, V gene, CDR3 DNA, CDR3 protein. A D gene is named only where the DNA matches it firmly. The size field is filled for only some rows; it gives once, few, many or a size class.

size: NA
J: TRBJ2-2
D: NA
V: TRBV10-3
DNA: TGTGCCATCAGTGATGCGGGACATAACACCGGGGAGCTGTTTTTT
CDR3: CAISDAGHNTGELFF

size: medium-sized
J: TRBJ2-4
D: NA
V: TRBV7-9
DNA: TGTGCCAGCAGCCCAGTCGGGGGCGGAAACATTCAGTACTTC
CDR3: CASSPVGGGNIQYF

size: medium-sized
J: TRBJ1-1
D: NA
V: TRBV6-1
DNA: TGTGCCAGCAGTGATTATCCCGGGAGCAGGGTTACTGAAGCTTTCTTT
CDR3: CASSDYPGSRVTEAFF

size: NA
J: TRBJ2-5
D: TRBD1
V: TRBV25-1
DNA: TGTGCCAGCAGTGAAAGGGGGCACCAAGAGACCCAGTACTTC
CDR3: CASSERGHQETQYF

size: medium-sized
J: TRBJ1-1
D: NA
V: TRBV5-5
DNA: TGTGCCAGCAGCCCCGAGGGGGTAGGGTTCGGCACTGAAGCTTTCTTT
CDR3: CASSPEGVGFGTEAFF

size: many
J: TRBJ2-7
D: NA
V: TRBV11-2
DNA: TGCGCCAGCAGCCCCGGGCGGGGAGAGCAGTACTTC
CDR3: CASSPGRGEQYF

size: medium-sized
J: TRBJ1-5
D: NA
V: TRBV30
DNA: TGTGCCTGGAGTGAAGCAGGCCATCAGCCCCAGCATTTT
CDR3: CAWSEAGHQPQHF

size: medium-sized
J: TRBJ2-3
D: NA
V: TRBV20-1
DNA: TGCAGTGCCCCCCCGGCAGGGGTGTATAGAGATACGCAGTATTTT
CDR3: CSAPPAGVYRDTQYF

size: many
J: TRBJ2-3
D: TRBD2
V: TRBV5-1
DNA: TGCGCCAGCAGCTTGGCGTCGGCTAGCGGGGCCGTCACAGATACGCAGTATTTT
CDR3: CASSLASASGAVTDTQYF

size: large
J: TRBJ2-5
D: TRBD2
V: TRBV7-2
DNA: TGTGCCAGCAGCTTAGCGTGGGGACTAGCTATGGCGGAGACCCAGTACTTC
CDR3: CASSLAWGLAMAETQYF

size: many
J: TRBJ2-3
D: TRBD2
V: TRBV4-2
DNA: TGTGCCAGCAGCCAAGAAAGGCTAGCGGGAGAGACAGATAGGCAGTATTTT
CDR3: CASSQERLAGETDRQYF